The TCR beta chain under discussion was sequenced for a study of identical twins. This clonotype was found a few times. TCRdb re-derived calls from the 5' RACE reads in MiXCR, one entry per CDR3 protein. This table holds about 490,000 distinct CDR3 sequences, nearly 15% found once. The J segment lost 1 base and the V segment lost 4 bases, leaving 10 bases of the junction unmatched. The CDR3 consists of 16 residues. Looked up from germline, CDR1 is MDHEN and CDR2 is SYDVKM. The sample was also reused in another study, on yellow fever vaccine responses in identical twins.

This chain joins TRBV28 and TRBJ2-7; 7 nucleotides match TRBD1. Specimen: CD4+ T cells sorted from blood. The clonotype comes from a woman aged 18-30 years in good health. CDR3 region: CASSSGQATKSYEQYF. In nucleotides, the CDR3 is TGTGCCAGCAGTTCCGGACAGGCCACCAAATCCTACGAGCAGTACTTC.